One and the same sample provided the 29 T cell receptor beta chains below, sequenced in a study of response to subunit inactivated influenza vaccine. Using its own MiXCR run on the RT-PCR reads, TCRdb lists one record per CDR3 protein. Here the sample spans about 520,000 distinct CDR3 sequences, more than 7% being singletons. The sequencing here drew on PBMCs from blood, taken 23 to 25 months after vaccination. Receptors were obtained from a man aged 50-75 years who received an inactivated influenza vaccine.

The chain joins TRBV7-2 to TRBJ2-5, with a possible D match to TRBD2 (5 bases). The germline V gene encodes CDR1 SGHTA and CDR2 FQGNSA. Trimming took 5 bases from V and 6 from J, leaving 16 bases between them. The CDR3 has 14 residues. The CDR3 region is CASSPPDSAKTQYF. In DNA form, the CDR3 reads TGTGCCAGCAGCCCGCCGGACTCTGCCAAGACCCAGTACTTC.

This clonotype appeared a few times. The chain links TRBV6-1 to TRBJ2-7; no reliable D call. CDR3 length: 14 residues. Trimming took 6 bases from V and 0 from J, leaving 12 bases between them. Looked up from germline, CDR1 is MNHNS and CDR2 is SASEGT. The CDR3 DNA reads as TGTGCCAGCAGGCCGGACCCTAGCTCCTACGAGCAGTACTTC. This codes for CASRPDPSSYEQYF.

A few counts support this clonotype. The chain employs TRBV15 and TRBJ2-1; D possibly uses TRBD1 or TRBD2 (6 bases each). CDR1 is LNHNV and CDR2 is YYDKDF in the germline V gene (reference sequence). Trimming cost V 3 bases and J 5 bases, with 17 bases left between them. The CDR3 has 16 residues. The CDR3 protein is CATSSRQASVNNEQFF. CDR3 bases: TGTGCCACCAGCAGCCGACAGGCTAGCGTAAACAATGAGCAGTTCTTC. Using reference TRBV15 and TRBJ2-1 for the parts outside the CDR3, the full variable domain is DAMVIQNPRYQVTQFGKPVTLSCSQTLNHNVMYWYQQKSSQAPKLLFHYYDKDFNNEADTPDNFQSRRPNTSFCFLDIRSPGLGDTAMYLCATSSRQASVNNEQFFGPGTRLTVL.

This clonotype was observed a handful of times. This chain joins TRBV18 and TRBJ2-7; D is undetermined. This CDR3 comprises 12 residues. Germline-derived CDR1 and CDR2 are KGHSH and LQKENI. Trimming shortened V by 4 bases and J by 5 bases, and 9 bases separated the two germline ends. DNA for the CDR3: TGTGCCAGCTCACTAAGGGCGCACGAGCAGTACTTC. Translation gives CASSLRAHEQYF.

This clonotype has a handful of counts. V gene TRBV6-6 combines with J gene TRBJ2-7, with no clear D. V lost 10 bases, J lost 4 bases, and 8 bases lay in between. CDR3 length: 10 residues. The germline V gene has CDR1 MNHNY and CDR2 SVGAGI (reference sequence). CDR3 residues: CATWSYEQYF. CDR3 coding DNA: TGTGCCACCTGGAGTTACGAGCAGTACTTC.

J is TRBJ2-5 and V is TRBV20-1; a possible D gene is TRBD2 (7 bases). Germline-derived CDR1 and CDR2 are DFQATT and SNEGSKA (reference sequence). V was pared by 3 bases and J by 4 bases, with 18 bases between. The length of the CDR3 is 15 residues. CDR3 in DNA: TGCAGTGCTAGTTTTTCGGGGGGCAGGGTAGAGACCCAGTACTTC. Its protein product is CSASFSGGRVETQYF.

There are a few counts of this clonotype. The chain links TRBV5-6 to TRBJ1-3; the D gene is possibly TRBD1 (6 bases). The germline V gene has CDR1 SGHDT and CDR2 YYEEEE. This CDR3 has 17 residues. V was shortened by 4 bases and J by 1 base, with 18 bases between the two germline ends. The CDR3 spells CASSIPTGGLSGNTIYF. CDR3 DNA: TGTGCCAGCAGCATACCGACAGGCGGCCTGTCTGGAAACACCATATATTTT.

The chain joins TRBV5-1 to TRBJ2-2; 15 nucleotides align to TRBD2. Germline V gene sequence: CDR1 SGHRS, CDR2 YFSETQ. This CDR3 has 17 amino acids. V shed 4 bases and J 7 bases; nucleotides not matched to a gene: 8. CDR3 bases: TGCGCCAGCAGCCCGGGACTAGCGGGGGGCCAGGACGGGGAGCTGTTTTTT. Translation: CASSPGLAGGQDGELFF. Full variable domain (remainder filled in from reference TRBV5-1 and TRBJ2-2): KAGVTQTPRYLIKTRGQQVTLSCSPISGHRSVSWYQQTPGQGLQFLFEYFSETQRNKGNFPGRFSGRQFSNSRSEMNVSTLELGDSALYLCASSPGLAGGQDGELFFGEGSRLTVL.

The chain has TRBV9 and TRBJ2-3, with 7 bases lining up with TRBD2. Trimming removed 4 bases from V and 4 bases from J; junction bases left unmatched: 15. The CDR3 extends over 17 amino acids. Germline CDR1 and CDR2: SGDLS and YYNGEE. CDR3 amino acids: CASSPLRTAGDPDTQYF. DNA of the CDR3: TGTGCCAGCAGCCCACTCAGGACCGCGGGAGATCCAGATACGCAGTATTTT.

This chain connects TRBV11-2 to TRBJ2-5; 7 nucleotides match TRBD2. In germline, CDR1 is SGHAT, CDR2 FQNNGV. CDR3 length: 13 residues. V shed 4 bases and J 5 bases; nucleotides not matched to a gene: 4. The CDR3 loop is CASSSGGMETQYF. CDR3 coding DNA: TGTGCCAGCAGCTCGGGGGGTATGGAGACCCAGTACTTC.

The J gene is TRBJ2-3, the V gene TRBV24-1; D gene ambiguous. Germline assignment: CDR1 KGHDR and CDR2 SFDVKD. CDR3 size: 15 residues. The V and J ends lost 0 bases and 0 bases respectively, with 6 bases between them. In DNA, the CDR3 is TGTGCCACCAGTGATTTGTGGCCTAGCACAGATACGCAGTATTTT. Translation: CATSDLWPSTDTQYF.

This clonotype was counted between two and nine times. This sequence joins TRBV11-2 and TRBJ2-1; 8 bases align to TRBD2. CDR1 and CDR2 from the germline V gene are SGHAT and FQNNGV. The V segment lost 1 base and the J segment 2 bases; nucleotides outside the gene matches: 4. This CDR3 is built from 16 residues. The CDR3 DNA sequence: TGTGCCAGCAGCTTAGTCGGGACTAGTACCTACAATGAGCAGTTCTTC. This encodes CASSLVGTSTYNEQFF. Drawing the rest from reference TRBV11-2 and TRBJ2-1, the complete variable domain is EAGVAQSPRYKIIEKRQSVAFWCNPISGHATLYWYQQILGQGPKLLIQFQNNGVVDDSQLPKDRFSAERLKGVDSTLKIQPAKLEDSAVYLCASSLVGTSTYNEQFFGPGTRLTVL.

Only a few counts were recorded for this clonotype. The chain recombines TRBV9 with TRBJ2-7; D not resolved. Trimming took 4 bases from V and 4 from J, leaving 15 bases between them. Germline V gene lookup returns CDR1 SGDLS and CDR2 YYNGEE. The CDR3 contains 14 residues. The CDR3 is CASSPTFSTYEQYF. As DNA, the CDR3 is TGTGCCAGCAGCCCGACTTTTTCTACATACGAGCAGTACTTC. Looking up the rest from reference TRBV9 and TRBJ2-7 gives the full variable domain: DSGVTQTPKHLITATGQRVTLRCSPRSGDLSVYWYQQSLDQGLQFLIQYYNGEERAKGNILERFSAQQFPDLHSELNLSSLELGDSALYFCASSPTFSTYEQYFGPGTRLTVT.

The chain links TRBV7-2 to TRBJ2-7, with D perhaps TRBD2 (5 bases). V lost 5 bases to trimming and J lost 3 bases, with 14 bases between them. This CDR3 is 14 amino acids long. Per the germline V gene, CDR1 is SGHTA and CDR2 is FQGNSA. CDR3 sequence: CASSRSRRNYEQYF. CDR3 bases: TGTGCCAGCAGCCGTAGCAGGAGGAACTACGAGCAGTACTTC.

This clonotype appeared a few times. The genes are TRBV20-1 and TRBJ2-5; the match to TRBD2 covers 9 bases. Per germline, CDR1 DFQATT and CDR2 SNEGSKA (reference sequence). The CDR3 extends over 15 amino acids. The junction had 6 bases not matched to a gene; V was cut back by 3 bases and J by 1 base. CDR3 residues: CSARKSGGPQETQYF. In nucleotides, the CDR3 is TGCAGTGCTAGGAAAAGCGGGGGGCCCCAAGAGACCCAGTACTTC.

As for this clonotype: A much larger clone sits a single nucleotide away, making a read error possible. The genes are TRBV4-1 and TRBJ1-6; D gene ambiguous. This CDR3 has 14 amino acids. Germline lookup yields CDR1 MGHRA and CDR2 YSYEKL. The CDR3 is CASSQMDYNSPIHF. CDR3 DNA sequence: TGCGCCAGCAGCCAAATGGACTATAATTCACCCATCCACTTT.

There are a few counts of this clonotype. This rearrangement joins TRBV11-2 to TRBJ2-7; 8 nucleotides agree with TRBD2. Germline V lookup: CDR1 SGHAT, CDR2 FQNNGV. The CDR3 is 14 residues long. V was pared by 5 bases and J by 5 bases, with 8 bases of the junction left unmatched. In DNA, the CDR3 is TGTGCCAGCAGCCCTGGCGGGGGGCTTCACGAGCAGTACTTC. Translating it yields CASSPGGGLHEQYF.

This rearrangement joins TRBV9 to TRBJ2-1; 9 positions match TRBD1. Unmatched junction bases numbered 5, after V lost 3 bases and J lost 4 bases. Per germline, CDR1 SGDLS and CDR2 YYNGEE. The CDR3 has 15 residues. The CDR3 sequence is CASSEGQGRYNEQFF. In DNA form, the CDR3 reads TGTGCCAGCAGCGAGGGACAGGGACGTTACAATGAGCAGTTCTTC.

This clonotype came up many times. This chain links TRBV5-6 with TRBJ1-1; no clear D. The CDR3 contains 16 residues. Germline V gene lookup returns CDR1 SGHDT and CDR2 YYEEEE. V was clipped by 2 bases and J by 2 bases, with 16 bases between them. The CDR3 DNA sequence: TGTGCCAGCAGCTTCGGAAGGGTCGGTAGAAACACTGAAGCTTTCTTT. It specifies CASSFGRVGRNTEAFF. Using reference TRBV5-6 and TRBJ1-1 for the parts outside the CDR3, the full variable domain is DAGVTQSPTHLIKTRGQQVTLRCSPKSGHDTVSWYQQALGQGPQFIFQYYEEEERQRGNFPDRFSGHQFPNYSSELNVNALLLGDSALYLCASSFGRVGRNTEAFFGQGTRLTVV.

This chain links TRBV6-5 with TRBJ2-3; no clear D. Germline CDR1 reads MNHEY; CDR2 reads SVGAGI. CDR3 length: 15 amino acids. V lost 4 bases and J lost 1, with 12 bases in between. The CDR3 is CASSFLGIGTDTQYF. For the CDR3, the DNA is TGTGCCAGCAGTTTCCTAGGAATAGGCACAGATACGCAGTATTTT.

This clonotype occurred a few times. The rearrangement uses TRBV15 and TRBJ2-7; 8 positions agree with TRBD1. This CDR3 has 16 amino acids. The germline CDR1 and CDR2 sequences are LNHNV and YYDKDF (reference sequence). Trimming removed 2 bases from V and 3 bases from J; junction bases left unmatched: 9. The CDR3 bases are TGTGCCACCAGCAGATCCAGACAGGGGCCCTACTACGAGCAGTACTTC. Its translation is CATSRSRQGPYYEQYF.

Many counts were recorded for this clonotype. The chain is built from TRBV25-1 and TRBJ2-7; possible D gene TRBD1, 5 bases. The V end was cut by 4 bases, the J end by 6 bases, with 13 bases between. Germline-derived CDR1 and CDR2 are MGHDK and SYGVNS. This CDR3 region has 13 residues. CDR3 DNA sequence: TGTGCCAGCAGTGCGATCCAGGGAATCGAGCAGTACTTC. It yields the protein CASSAIQGIEQYF.

The chain has TRBV12-3 or TRBV12-4 and TRBJ2-6; no definite D call. This CDR3 has 14 residues. With 6 bases removed from V and 4 bases from J, the gap between germline ends came to 10 bases. Written as DNA, the CDR3 is TGTGCCAGCAGCGCGTCACCGGGGGCCAACGTCCTGACTTTC. Translation: CASSASPGANVLTF.

The chain links TRBV12-3 or TRBV12-4 to TRBJ2-7; 12 bases fit TRBD2. J gave up 3 bases and V 5 bases, and 2 bases lay outside the gene matches. The CDR3 totals 14 residues. CDR3 amino acids: CASSGLAGRYEQYF. In DNA, the CDR3 is TGTGCCAGCAGTGGACTAGCGGGACGCTACGAGCAGTACTTC.

This sequence joins TRBV28 and TRBJ1-1; no definite D call. V shed 5 bases and J shed 4 bases, with 23 bases lying between them. CDR3 length equals 17 residues. Germline CDR1 MDHEN, CDR2 SYDVKM. The CDR3: CASSPPVGRALGTEAFF. CDR3 DNA sequence: TGTGCCAGCAGTCCCCCGGTGGGAAGGGCGTTGGGCACTGAAGCTTTCTTT. The full variable domain, rest sourced from reference TRBV28 and TRBJ1-1, is DVKVTQSSRYLVKRTGEKVFLECVQDMDHENMFWYRQDPGLGLRLIYFSYDVKMKEKGDIPEGYSVSREKKERFSLILESASTNQTSMYLCASSPPVGRALGTEAFFGQGTRLTVV.

This clonotype showed up many times. The chain has TRBV7-6 and TRBJ2-7, with 7 nucleotides matching TRBD2. The CDR3 runs 13 residues. Germline CDR1 and CDR2: SGHVS and FNYEAQ. The J segment lost 5 bases and the V segment lost 4 bases, leaving 5 bases of the junction unmatched. Written as DNA, the CDR3 is TGTGCCAGCAGCTCAAGCCGGGGGGACGAGCAGTACTTC. As protein: CASSSSRGDEQYF.

This clonotype has only a few counts. The rearrangement joins TRBV11-1 to TRBJ1-2, with TRBD1 matching 9 bases. The CDR3 sequence is 18 residues long. The V and J ends lost 5 bases and 3 bases, in that order; junction bases with no gene match: 16. Germline CDR1 SGHAT, CDR2 FQDESV (reference sequence). CDR3 nucleotide sequence: TGTGCCAGCAGCCATGGACAGGGGAAGGGTAGTGGGTACTATGGCTACACCTTC. Amino acids: CASSHGQGKGSGYYGYTF.

J is TRBJ2-1 and V is TRBV10-3; 7 nucleotides agree with TRBD2. Germline lookup yields CDR1 ENHRY and CDR2 SYGVKD. The CDR3 is 15 amino acids. Germline trimming cut 6 bases from V and 0 bases from J; bases unmatched to any gene: 5. CDR3 nucleotides: TGTGCCATCAGGACTAGCACGAGCTCCTACAATGAGCAGTTCTTC. This encodes CAIRTSTSSYNEQFF.

This clonotype was seen many times. This sequence joins TRBV12-3 or TRBV12-4 and TRBJ1-1; D not resolved. Trimming cost V 6 bases and J 5 bases, with 7 bases left between them. This CDR3 region has 11 residues. The CDR3 here is CASSFRTEAFF. The CDR3 coding sequence is TGTGCCAGCAGCTTCAGGACTGAAGCTTTCTTT.